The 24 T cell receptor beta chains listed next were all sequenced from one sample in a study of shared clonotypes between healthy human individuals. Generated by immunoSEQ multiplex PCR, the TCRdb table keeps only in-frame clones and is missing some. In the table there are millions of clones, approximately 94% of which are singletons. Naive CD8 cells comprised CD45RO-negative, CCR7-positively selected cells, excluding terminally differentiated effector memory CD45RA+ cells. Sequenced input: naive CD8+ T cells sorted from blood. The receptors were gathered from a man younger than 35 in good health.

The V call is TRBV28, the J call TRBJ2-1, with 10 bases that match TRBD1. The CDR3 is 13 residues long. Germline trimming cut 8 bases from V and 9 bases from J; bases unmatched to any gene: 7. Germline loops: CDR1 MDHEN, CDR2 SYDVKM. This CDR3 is CASGGTGASEQFF. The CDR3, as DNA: TGTGCCAGCGGCGGGACAGGGGCTTCTGAGCAGTTCTTC.

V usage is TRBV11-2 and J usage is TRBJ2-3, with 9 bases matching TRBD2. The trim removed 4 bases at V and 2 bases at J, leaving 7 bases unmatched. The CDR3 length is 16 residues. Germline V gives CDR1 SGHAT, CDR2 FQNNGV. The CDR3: CASSSLSGGTTDTQYF. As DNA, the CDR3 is TGTGCCAGCAGCTCCCTTAGCGGGGGCACCACAGATACGCAGTATTTT.

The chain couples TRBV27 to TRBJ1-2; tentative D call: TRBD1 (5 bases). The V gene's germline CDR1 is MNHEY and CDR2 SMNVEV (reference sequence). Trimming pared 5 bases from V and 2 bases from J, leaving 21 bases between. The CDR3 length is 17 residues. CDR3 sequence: CASSPAGPQGLNYGYTF. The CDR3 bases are TGTGCCAGCAGTCCCGCGGGTCCCCAGGGCCTCAACTATGGCTACACCTTC.

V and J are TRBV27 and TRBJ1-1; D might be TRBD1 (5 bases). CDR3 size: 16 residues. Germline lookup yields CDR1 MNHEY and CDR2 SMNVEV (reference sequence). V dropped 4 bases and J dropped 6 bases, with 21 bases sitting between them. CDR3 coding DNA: TGTGCCAGCAGTTCTTCAAGGGACGCAGCACTTCCTGAAGCTTTCTTT. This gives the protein CASSSSRDAALPEAFF.

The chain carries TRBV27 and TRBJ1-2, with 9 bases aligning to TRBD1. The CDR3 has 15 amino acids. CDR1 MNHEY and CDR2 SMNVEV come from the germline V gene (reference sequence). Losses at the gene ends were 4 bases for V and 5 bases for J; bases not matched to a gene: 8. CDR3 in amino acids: CASSYDTGGAYGYTF. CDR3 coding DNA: TGTGCCAGCAGTTACGACACAGGGGGCGCGTATGGCTACACCTTC.

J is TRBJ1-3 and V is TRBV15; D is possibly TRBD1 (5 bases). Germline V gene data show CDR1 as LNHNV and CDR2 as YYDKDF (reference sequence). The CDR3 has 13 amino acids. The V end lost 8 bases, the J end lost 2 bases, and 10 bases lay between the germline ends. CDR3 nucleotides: TGTGCCACCGGGGCTTCGGCTGGAAACACCATATATTTT. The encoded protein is CATGASAGNTIYF.

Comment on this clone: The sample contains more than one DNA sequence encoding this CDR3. Here the CDR3 reads CASSPGFNYGYTF. The CDR3, as DNA: TGTGCCAGCAGTCCGGGTTTTAACTATGGCTACACCTTC. The V gene is TRBV6-5, the J gene TRBJ1-2; D unclear. CDR1 MNHEY and CDR2 SVGAGI come from the germline V gene. The CDR3 loop spans 13 amino acids. Between the trimmed V and J ends, which lost 5 bases and 1 base, there was a span of 8 bases.

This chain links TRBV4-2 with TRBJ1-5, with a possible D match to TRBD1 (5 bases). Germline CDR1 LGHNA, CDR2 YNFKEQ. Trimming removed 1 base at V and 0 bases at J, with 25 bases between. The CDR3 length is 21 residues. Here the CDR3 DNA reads TGTGCCAGCAGCCAAGGGGCAAAGGGACCCCAAATGATTTATAGCAATCAGCCCCAGCATTTT. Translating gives CASSQGAKGPQMIYSNQPQHF.

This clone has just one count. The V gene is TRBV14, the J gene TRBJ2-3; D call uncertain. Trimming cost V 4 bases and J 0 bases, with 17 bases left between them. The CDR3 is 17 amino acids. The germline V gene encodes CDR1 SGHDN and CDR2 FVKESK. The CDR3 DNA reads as TGTGCCAGCAGCCGCGCGGAATGGAGCAGCAGCACAGATACGCAGTATTTT. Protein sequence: CASSRAEWSSSTDTQYF.

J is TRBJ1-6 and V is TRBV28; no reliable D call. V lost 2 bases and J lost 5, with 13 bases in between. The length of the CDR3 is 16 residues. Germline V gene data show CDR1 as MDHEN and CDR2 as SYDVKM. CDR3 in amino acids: CASSLPIGLHNSPLHF. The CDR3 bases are TGTGCCAGCAGTTTACCGATAGGGCTCCATAATTCACCCCTCCACTTT.

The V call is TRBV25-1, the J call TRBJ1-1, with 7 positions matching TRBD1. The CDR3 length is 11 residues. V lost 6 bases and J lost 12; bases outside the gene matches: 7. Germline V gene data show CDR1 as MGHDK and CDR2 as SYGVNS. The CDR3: CASRGQVESFF. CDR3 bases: TGTGCCAGCAGAGGACAGGTCGAATCTTTCTTT.

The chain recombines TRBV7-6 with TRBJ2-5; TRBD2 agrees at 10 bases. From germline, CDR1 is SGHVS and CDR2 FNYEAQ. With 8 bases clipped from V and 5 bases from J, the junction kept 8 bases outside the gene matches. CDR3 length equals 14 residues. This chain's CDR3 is CASSQGGLAETQYF. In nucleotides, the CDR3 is TGTGCCAGCTCCCAAGGGGGACTAGCGGAGACCCAGTACTTC.

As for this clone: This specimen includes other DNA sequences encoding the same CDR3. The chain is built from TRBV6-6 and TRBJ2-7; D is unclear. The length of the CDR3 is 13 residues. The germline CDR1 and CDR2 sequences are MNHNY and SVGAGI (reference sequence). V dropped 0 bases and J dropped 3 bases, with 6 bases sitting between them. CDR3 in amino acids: CASSYSELYEQYF. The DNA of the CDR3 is TGTGCCAGCAGTTACTCGGAGCTCTACGAGCAGTACTTC.

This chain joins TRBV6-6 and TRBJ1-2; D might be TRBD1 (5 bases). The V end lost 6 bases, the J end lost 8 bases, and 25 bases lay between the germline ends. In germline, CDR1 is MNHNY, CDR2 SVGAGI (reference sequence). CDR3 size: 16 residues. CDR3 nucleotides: TGTGCCAGCAGACGGGGGACGGACGGGAATGTTTTAGGCTACACCTTC. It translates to CASRRGTDGNVLGYTF.

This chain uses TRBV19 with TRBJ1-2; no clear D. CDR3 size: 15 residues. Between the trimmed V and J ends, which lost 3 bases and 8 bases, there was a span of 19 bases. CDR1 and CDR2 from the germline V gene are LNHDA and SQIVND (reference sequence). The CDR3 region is CASSMLVNPAYGYTF. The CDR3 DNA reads TGTGCCAGTAGTATGCTGGTCAACCCTGCCTACGGCTACACCTTC. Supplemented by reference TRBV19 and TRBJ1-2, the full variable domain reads DGGITQSPKYLFRKEGQNVTLSCEQNLNHDAMYWYRQDPGQGLRLIYYSQIVNDFQKGDIAEGYSVSREKKESFPLTVTSAQKNPTAFYLCASSMLVNPAYGYTFGSGTRLTVV.

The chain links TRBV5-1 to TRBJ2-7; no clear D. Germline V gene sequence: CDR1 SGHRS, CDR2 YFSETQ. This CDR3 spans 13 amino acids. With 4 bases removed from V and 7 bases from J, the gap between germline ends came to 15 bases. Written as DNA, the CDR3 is TGCGCCAGCAGCCTCTCAATCAGGTATGAGCAGTACTTC. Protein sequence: CASSLSIRYEQYF. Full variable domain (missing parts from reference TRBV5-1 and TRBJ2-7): KAGVTQTPRYLIKTRGQQVTLSCSPISGHRSVSWYQQTPGQGLQFLFEYFSETQRNKGNFPGRFSGRQFSNSRSEMNVSTLELGDSALYLCASSLSIRYEQYFGPGTRLTVT.

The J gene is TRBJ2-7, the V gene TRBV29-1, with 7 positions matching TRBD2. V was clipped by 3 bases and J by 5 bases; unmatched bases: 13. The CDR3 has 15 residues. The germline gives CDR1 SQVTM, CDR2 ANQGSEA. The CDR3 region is CSVDVGEGSHHEQYF. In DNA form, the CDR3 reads TGCAGCGTTGACGTGGGGGAGGGATCCCACCACGAGCAGTACTTC.

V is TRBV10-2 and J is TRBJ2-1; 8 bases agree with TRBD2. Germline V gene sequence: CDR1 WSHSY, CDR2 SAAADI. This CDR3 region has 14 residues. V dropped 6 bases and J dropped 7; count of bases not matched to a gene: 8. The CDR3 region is CASSGTRGGNEQFF. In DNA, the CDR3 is TGCGCCAGCAGCGGGACTAGAGGGGGGAATGAGCAGTTCTTC.

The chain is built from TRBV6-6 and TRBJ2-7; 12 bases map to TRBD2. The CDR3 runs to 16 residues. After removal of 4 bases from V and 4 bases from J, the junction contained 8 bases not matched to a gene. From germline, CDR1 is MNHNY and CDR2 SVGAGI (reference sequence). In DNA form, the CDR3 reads TGTGCCAGCAGTTCCCACCGACTAGCGGGAGTTTACGAGCAGTACTTC. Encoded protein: CASSSHRLAGVYEQYF.

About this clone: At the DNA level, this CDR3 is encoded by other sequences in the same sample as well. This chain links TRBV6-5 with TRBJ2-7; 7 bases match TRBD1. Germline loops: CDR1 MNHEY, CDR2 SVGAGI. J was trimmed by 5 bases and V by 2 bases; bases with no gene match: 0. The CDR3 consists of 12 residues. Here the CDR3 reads CASSYRGHEQYF. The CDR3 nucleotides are TGTGCCAGCAGTTACAGGGGGCACGAGCAGTACTTC.

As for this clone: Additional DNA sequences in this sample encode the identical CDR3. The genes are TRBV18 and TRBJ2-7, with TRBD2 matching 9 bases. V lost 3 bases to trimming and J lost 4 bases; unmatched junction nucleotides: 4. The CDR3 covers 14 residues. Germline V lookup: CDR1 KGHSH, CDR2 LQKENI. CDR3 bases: TGTGCCAGCTCACCGGGGCTAGCGGGGTACGAGCAGTACTTC. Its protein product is CASSPGLAGYEQYF.

CDR3 in amino acids: CASTRGSEQYF. Written as DNA, the CDR3 is TGCGCCAGCACGAGGGGGAGCGAGCAGTACTTC. The chain is built from TRBV4-1 and TRBJ2-7, with D maybe TRBD1 (6 bases). Germline V lookup: CDR1 MGHRA, CDR2 YSYEKL. The CDR3 totals 11 residues. The V and J ends lost 7 bases and 6 bases respectively, with 10 bases between them.

The CDR3 DNA reads as TGTGCCAGCAGTAGGGCAGGGGGCTGGTACGAGCAGTACTTC. Protein: CASSRAGGWYEQYF. The V and J genes are TRBV28 and TRBJ2-7; 8 positions match TRBD1. The germline V gene has CDR1 MDHEN and CDR2 SYDVKM. The CDR3 runs 14 residues. J was trimmed by 4 bases and V by 5 bases; bases with no gene match: 7.

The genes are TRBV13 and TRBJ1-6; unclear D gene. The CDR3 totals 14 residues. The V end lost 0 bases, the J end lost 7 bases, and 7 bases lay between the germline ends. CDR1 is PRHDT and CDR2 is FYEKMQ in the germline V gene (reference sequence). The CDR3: CASSLGLQNSPLHF. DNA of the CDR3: TGTGCCAGCAGCTTAGGCCTCCAGAATTCACCCCTCCACTTT. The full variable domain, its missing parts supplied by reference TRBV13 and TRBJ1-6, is AAGVIQSPRHLIKEKRETATLKCYPIPRHDTVYWYQQGPGQDPQFLISFYEKMQSDKGSIPDRFSAQQFSDYHSELNMSSLELGDSALYFCASSLGLQNSPLHFGNGTRLTVT.